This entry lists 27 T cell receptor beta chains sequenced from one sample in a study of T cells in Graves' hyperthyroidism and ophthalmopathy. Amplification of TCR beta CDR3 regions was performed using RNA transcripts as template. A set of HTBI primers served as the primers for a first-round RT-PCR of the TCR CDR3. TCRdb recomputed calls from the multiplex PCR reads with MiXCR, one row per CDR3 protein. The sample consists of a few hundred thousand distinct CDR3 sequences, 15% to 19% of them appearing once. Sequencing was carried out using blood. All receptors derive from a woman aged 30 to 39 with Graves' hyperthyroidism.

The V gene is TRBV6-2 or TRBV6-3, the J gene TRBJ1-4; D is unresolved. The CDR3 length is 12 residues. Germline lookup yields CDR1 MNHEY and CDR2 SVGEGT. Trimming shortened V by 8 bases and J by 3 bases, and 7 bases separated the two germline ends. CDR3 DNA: TGTGCCAGCGCCCGGGCTAATGAAAAACTGTTTTTT. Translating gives CASARANEKLFF.

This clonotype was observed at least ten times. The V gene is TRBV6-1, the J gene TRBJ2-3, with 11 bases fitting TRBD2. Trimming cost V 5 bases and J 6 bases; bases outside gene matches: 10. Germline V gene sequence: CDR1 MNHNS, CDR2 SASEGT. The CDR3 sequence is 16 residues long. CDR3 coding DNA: TGTGCCAGCAGTTCAATTCTAGCGGGAGGTCGGGATACGCAGTATTTT. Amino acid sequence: CASSSILAGGRDTQYF.

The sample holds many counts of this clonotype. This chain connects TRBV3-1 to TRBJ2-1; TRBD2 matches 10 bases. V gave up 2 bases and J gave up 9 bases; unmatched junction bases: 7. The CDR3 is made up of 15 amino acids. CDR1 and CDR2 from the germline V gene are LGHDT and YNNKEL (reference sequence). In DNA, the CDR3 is TGTGCCAGCAGCCAAAGTATCGTAGCGGGAGGTGAGCAGTTCTTC. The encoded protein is CASSQSIVAGGEQFF.

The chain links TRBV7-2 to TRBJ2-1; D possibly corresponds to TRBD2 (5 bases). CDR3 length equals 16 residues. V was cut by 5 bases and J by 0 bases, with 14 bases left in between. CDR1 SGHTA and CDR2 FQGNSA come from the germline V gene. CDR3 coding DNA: TGTGCCAGCAGCGTCGGACTGCCTAGCTCCTACAATGAGCAGTTCTTC. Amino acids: CASSVGLPSSYNEQFF.

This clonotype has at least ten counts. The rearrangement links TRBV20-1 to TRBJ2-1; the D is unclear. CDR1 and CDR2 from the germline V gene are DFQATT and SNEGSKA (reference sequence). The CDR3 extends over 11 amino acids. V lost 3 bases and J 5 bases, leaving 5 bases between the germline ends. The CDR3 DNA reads TGCAGTGCTAGGACGGACAATGAGCAGTTCTTC. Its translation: CSARTDNEQFF.

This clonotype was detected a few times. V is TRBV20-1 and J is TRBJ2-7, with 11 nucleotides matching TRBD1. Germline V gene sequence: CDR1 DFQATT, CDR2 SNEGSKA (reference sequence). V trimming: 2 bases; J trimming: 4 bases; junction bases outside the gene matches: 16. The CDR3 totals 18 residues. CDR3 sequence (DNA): TGCAGTGCTAGACCCGGGACAGGGGGGTTGACGGATGCTTACGAGCAGTACTTC. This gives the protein CSARPGTGGLTDAYEQYF.

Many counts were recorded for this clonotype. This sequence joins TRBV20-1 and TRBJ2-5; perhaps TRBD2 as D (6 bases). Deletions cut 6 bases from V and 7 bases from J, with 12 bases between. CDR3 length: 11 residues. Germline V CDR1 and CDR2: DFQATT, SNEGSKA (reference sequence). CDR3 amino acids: CSAEVGGTQYF. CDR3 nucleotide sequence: TGCAGTGCCGAGGTGGGAGGGACCCAGTACTTC.

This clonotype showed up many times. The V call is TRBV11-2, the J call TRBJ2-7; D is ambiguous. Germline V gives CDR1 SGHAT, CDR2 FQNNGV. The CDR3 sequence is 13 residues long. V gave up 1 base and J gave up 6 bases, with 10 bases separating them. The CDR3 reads CASSLGFSGEQYF. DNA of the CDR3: TGTGCCAGCAGCTTAGGTTTCTCGGGCGAGCAGTACTTC.

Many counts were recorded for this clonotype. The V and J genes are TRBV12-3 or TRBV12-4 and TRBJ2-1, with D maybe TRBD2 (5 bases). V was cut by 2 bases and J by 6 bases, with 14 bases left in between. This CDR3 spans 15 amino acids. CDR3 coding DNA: TGTGCCAGCAGTTTAAGTGGGATTGAGGGCAATGAGCAGTTCTTC. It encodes CASSLSGIEGNEQFF.

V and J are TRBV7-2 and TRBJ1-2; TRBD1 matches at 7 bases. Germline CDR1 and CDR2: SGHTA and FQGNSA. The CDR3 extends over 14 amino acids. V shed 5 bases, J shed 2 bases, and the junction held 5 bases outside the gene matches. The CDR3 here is CASSPTGRNYGYTF. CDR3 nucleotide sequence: TGTGCCAGCAGCCCGACAGGGAGGAACTATGGCTACACCTTC.

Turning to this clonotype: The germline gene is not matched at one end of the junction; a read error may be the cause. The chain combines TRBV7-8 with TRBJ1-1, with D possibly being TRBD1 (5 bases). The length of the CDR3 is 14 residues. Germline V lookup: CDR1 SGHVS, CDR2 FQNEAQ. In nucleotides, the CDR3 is TGTGCCAGCAGCTTAATCGTGACAGACACTAAAGCTTTCTTT. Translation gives CASSLIVTDTKAFF.

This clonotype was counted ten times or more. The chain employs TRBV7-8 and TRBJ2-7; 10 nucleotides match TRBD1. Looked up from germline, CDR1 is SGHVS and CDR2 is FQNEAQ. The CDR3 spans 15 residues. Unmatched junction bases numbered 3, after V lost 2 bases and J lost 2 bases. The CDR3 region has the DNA TGTGCCAGCAGCTTATCGGGACAGGGGCCCTACGAGCAGTACTTC. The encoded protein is CASSLSGQGPYEQYF.

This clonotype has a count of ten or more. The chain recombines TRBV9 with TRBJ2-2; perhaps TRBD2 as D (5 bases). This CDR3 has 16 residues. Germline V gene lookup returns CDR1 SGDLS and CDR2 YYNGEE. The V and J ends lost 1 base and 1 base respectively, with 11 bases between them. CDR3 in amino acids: CASSVKQSGNTGELFF. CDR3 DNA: TGTGCCAGCAGCGTAAAGCAGAGCGGGAACACCGGGGAGCTGTTTTTT.

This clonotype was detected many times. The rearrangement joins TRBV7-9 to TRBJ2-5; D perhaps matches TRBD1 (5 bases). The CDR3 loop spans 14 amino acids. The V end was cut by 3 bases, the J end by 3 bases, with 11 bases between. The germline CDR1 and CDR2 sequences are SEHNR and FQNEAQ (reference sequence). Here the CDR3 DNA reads TGTGCCAGCAGCTTTAACCAGGGAAAAGAGACCCAGTACTTC. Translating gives CASSFNQGKETQYF.

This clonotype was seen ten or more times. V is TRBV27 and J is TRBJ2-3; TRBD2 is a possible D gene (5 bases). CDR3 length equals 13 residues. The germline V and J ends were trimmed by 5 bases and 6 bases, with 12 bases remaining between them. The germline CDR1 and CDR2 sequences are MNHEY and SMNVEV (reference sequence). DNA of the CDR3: TGTGCCAGCAGTCCCTCACTAGTTGATACGCAGTATTTT. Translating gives CASSPSLVDTQYF.

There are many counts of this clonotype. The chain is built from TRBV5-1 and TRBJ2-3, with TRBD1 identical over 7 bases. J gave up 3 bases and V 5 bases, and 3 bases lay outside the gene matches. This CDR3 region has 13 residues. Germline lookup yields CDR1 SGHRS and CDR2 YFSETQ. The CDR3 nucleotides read TGCGCCAGCAGGCAGGGGGATACAGATACGCAGTATTTT. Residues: CASRQGDTDTQYF.

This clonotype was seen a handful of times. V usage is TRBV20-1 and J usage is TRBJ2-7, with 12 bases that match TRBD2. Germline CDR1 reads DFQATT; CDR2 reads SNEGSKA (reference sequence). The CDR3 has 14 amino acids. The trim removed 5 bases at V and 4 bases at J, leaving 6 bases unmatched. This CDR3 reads CSALKTSGSYEQYF. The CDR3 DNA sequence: TGCAGTGCTCTTAAGACTAGCGGGAGTTACGAGCAGTACTTC.

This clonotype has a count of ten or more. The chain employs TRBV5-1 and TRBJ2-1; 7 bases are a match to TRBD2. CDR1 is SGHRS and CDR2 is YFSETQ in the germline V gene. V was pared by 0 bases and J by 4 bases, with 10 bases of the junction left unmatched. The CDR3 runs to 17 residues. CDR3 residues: CASSLALSGAGYNEQFF. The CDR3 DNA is TGCGCCAGCAGCTTGGCCTTATCCGGAGCGGGATACAATGAGCAGTTCTTC.

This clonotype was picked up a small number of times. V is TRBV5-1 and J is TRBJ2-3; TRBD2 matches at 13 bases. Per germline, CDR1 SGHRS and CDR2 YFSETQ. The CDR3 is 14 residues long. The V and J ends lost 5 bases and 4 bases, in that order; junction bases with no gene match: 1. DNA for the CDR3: TGCGCCAGCAGGACTAGCGGGAGGCCAGATACGCAGTATTTT. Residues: CASRTSGRPDTQYF.

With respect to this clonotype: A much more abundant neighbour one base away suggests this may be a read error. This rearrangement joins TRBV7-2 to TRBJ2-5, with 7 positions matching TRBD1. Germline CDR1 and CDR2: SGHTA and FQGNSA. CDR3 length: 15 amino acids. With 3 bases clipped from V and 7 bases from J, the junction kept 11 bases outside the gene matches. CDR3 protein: CASSFLRQGELTQYF. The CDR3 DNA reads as TGTGCCAGCAGCTTCCTCCGACAGGGTGAGTTGACCCAGTACTTC.

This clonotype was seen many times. CDR3 sequence: CAGIQREGLETQYF. The DNA for the CDR3 is TGTGCAGGAATTCAGCGGGAGGGTTTGGAGACCCAGTACTTC. This chain joins TRBV30 and TRBJ2-5, with 10 bases that match TRBD2. This CDR3 has 14 amino acids. The germline CDR1 and CDR2 sequences are GTSNPN and SVGIG (reference sequence).

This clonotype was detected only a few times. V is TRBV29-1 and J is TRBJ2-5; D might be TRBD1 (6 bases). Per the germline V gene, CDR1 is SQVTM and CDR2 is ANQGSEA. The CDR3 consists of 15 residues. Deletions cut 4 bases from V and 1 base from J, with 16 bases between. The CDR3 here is CSVVFGQGRQETQYF. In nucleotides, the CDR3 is TGCAGCGTTGTATTCGGTCAGGGGCGCCAAGAGACCCAGTACTTC.

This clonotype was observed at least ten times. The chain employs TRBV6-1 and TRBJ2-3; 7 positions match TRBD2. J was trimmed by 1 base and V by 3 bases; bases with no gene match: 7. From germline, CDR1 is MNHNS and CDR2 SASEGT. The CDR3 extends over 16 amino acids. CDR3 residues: CASSEGGGPGTDTQYF. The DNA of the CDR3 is TGTGCCAGCAGTGAGGGGGGAGGGCCCGGCACAGATACGCAGTATTTT.

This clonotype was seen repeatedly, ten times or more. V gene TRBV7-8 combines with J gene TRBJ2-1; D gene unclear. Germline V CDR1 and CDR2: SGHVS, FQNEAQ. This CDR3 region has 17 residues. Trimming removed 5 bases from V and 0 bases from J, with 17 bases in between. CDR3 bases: TGTGCCAGCAGCCCCCTTTCGATGCGTAGCTCCTACAATGAGCAGTTCTTC. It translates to CASSPLSMRSSYNEQFF.

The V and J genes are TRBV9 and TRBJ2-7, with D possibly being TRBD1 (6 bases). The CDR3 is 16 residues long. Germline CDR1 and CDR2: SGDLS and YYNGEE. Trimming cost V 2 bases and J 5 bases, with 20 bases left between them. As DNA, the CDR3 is TGTGCCAGCAGCGTCTCTAGACAGGATCCCTGGGACGAGCAGTACTTC. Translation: CASSVSRQDPWDEQYF.

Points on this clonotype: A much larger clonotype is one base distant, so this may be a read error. This CDR3 is CAISESPWGEDTEAFF. CDR3 nucleotide sequence: TGTGCCATCAGTGAGTCACCATGGGGGGAGGACACTGAAGCTTTCTTT. The chain couples TRBV10-3 to TRBJ1-1; tentative D call: TRBD1 (5 bases). CDR3 length: 16 amino acids. CDR1 is ENHRY, CDR2 SYGVKD, per germline. With 0 bases removed from V and 3 bases from J, the gap between germline ends came to 14 bases.

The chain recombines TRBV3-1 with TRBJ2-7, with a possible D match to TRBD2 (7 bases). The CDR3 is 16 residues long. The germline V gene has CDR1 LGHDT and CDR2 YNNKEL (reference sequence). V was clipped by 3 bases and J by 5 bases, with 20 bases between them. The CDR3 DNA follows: TGTGCCAGCAGCCATCGTGGGGTTAGGGGGGGGAACGAGCAGTACTTC. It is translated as CASSHRGVRGGNEQYF.